These T cell receptor beta chains were read from a single sample in a study of cytotoxic CD8 clonotypes in ibrutinib-treated CLL. Generated by immunoSEQ multiplex PCR, the TCRdb table keeps only in-frame clones and is missing some. The table has 73,000 or so clones, approximately 71% seen once. The source material was PBMCs, sampled after 12 months of ibrutinib treatment. Every receptor here comes from a human donor with chronic lymphocytic leukemia. Both conserved end residues are part of each CDR3. The D gene is left open where the match is weak. Size values are once, few and many counts, or a class for expanded clones, and some rows have none.

j_gene | v_gene | d_gene | abundance | CDR3nt | CDR3aa
TRBJ2-3 | TRBV2 | NA | NA | TGTGCCAAAGAGCTACAGGGTTTCAGAGATACGCAGTATTTT | CAKELQGFRDTQYF
TRBJ1-1 | TRBV7-9 | NA | NA | TGTGCCAGCAGCCACCCGAAGCAGGGATTCAGCACTGAAGCTTTCTTT | CASSHPKQGFSTEAFF
TRBJ2-7 | TRBV7-8 | TRBD1 | NA | TGTGCCAGCAGCGGGCCGACAGGGGGCGTATACGAGCAGTACTTC | CASSGPTGGVYEQYF
TRBJ1-1 | TRBV2 | NA | NA | TGTGCCAGCACCGAGAACACTGAAGCTTTCTTT | CASTENTEAFF
TRBJ2-2 | TRBV30 | NA | NA | TGTGCCTGGACCTGGGACTTAGTGTCCGGGGAGCTGTTTTTT | CAWTWDLVSGELFF
TRBJ1-1 | TRBV5-6 | NA | NA | TGTGCCAGCAGCCGGGCGTGGGGGGTCCGGGGCACTGAAGCTTTCTTT | CASSRAWGVRGTEAFF
TRBJ2-5 | TRBV30 | TRBD1 | NA | TGTGCCTGGACAGGGGGATTGGAGACCCAGTACTTC | CAWTGGLETQYF
TRBJ2-2 | TRBV30 | NA | NA | TGTGCCTGGAGTGTTAGGGGGACCGGGGCGACCGGGGAGCTGTTTTTT | CAWSVRGTGATGELFF
TRBJ1-5 | TRBV25-1 | NA | NA | TGTGCCAGCAGTGAGGGCGGAGGGCCCCAGCATTTT | CASSEGGGPQHF
TRBJ1-1 | TRBV27 | TRBD1 | few | TGTGCCAGCAGTTTAAGGGACAGGGGGCTCTTCACTGAAGCTTTCTTT | CASSLRDRGLFTEAFF
TRBJ1-2 | TRBV13 | TRBD1 | once | TGTGCCAGCAGCTGGGCCCCCGGGACAGGCGCTAACTATGGCTACACCTTC | CASSWAPGTGANYGYTF
TRBJ2-1 | TRBV4-3 | NA | NA | TGCGCCAGCAGCCAAGTCACAACTAGCCAATACAATGAGCAGTTCTTC | CASSQVTTSQYNEQFF
TRBJ1-3 | TRBV9 | TRBD1 | few | TGTGCCAGCAGTCACGCGGTCGGACAGGGGACTGGAAACACCATATATTTT | CASSHAVGQGTGNTIYF
TRBJ1-3 | TRBV15 | NA | NA | TGTGCCACCAGCCCCAGCCAGGGGCTCTCTGGAAACACCATATATTTT | CATSPSQGLSGNTIYF
TRBJ2-3 | TRBV7-8 | TRBD2 | once | TGTGCCAGCAGCCTCGCCGGGACTAGCGGGAGGTGGGGCACAGATACGCAGTATTTT | CASSLAGTSGRWGTDTQYF
TRBJ2-7 | TRBV7-2 | NA | NA | TGTGCCAGCAGCTTAGAGGGGACAAATATCCACGAGCAGTACTTC | CASSLEGTNIHEQYF